The 10 T cell receptor beta chains below all came from one sample that was sequenced in a study of cytomegalovirus exposure and HLA in healthy donors (dated by TCRdb to 2016 to 2017). The library was prepared using the immunoSEQ multiplex PCR assay. For the multiplex PCR, a mixture combining 60 forward primers for TCR Vbeta segments and 13 reverse primers for TCR Jbeta segments was used. The table comes from immuneACCESS by way of TCRdb, which keeps in-frame sequences with V and J called. Part of the clones is missing from these tables; in studies checked, under half for an unresolved V gene and the rest for unknown reasons. The table of this sample itemizes over 200,000 clones. The ten largest account for around 0.95% of the sample. Sequences were obtained from PBMCs. All receptors come from a woman aged 25 to 45 in good health and CMV-seropositive.

This chain links TRBV15 with TRBJ2-1; 8 bases match TRBD2. The CDR3 sequence is 17 residues long. CDR1 is LNHNV and CDR2 is YYDKDF in the germline V gene (reference sequence). V lost 5 bases to trimming and J lost 9 bases; unmatched junction nucleotides: 18. The CDR3 nucleotides read TGTGCCACCAGCGCCGGACTAGCCGCTGTTGGGAGACCTGAGCAGTTCTTC. Encoded protein: CATSAGLAAVGRPEQFF.

V gene TRBV7-6 combines with J gene TRBJ1-5; a weak D match, TRBD1 (5 bases). Germline V CDR1 and CDR2: SGHVS, FNYEAQ. This CDR3 is built from 16 residues. V was pared by 2 bases and J by 0 bases, with 11 bases between. This CDR3 reads CASSLRPGRSNQPQHF. The CDR3 nucleotides read TGTGCCAGCAGCTTAAGGCCAGGGCGTAGCAATCAGCCCCAGCATTTT.

CDR3 sequence reads: CSALAEQFF. CDR3 DNA sequence: TGCAGTGCCCTAGCGGAGCAGTTCTTC. V and J are TRBV20-1 and TRBJ2-1, with D possibly TRBD2 on 6 matching bases. Germline CDR1 DFQATT, CDR2 SNEGSKA (reference sequence). Deletions cut 6 bases from V and 10 bases from J, with 7 bases between. CDR3 length equals 9 residues.

The genes are TRBV20-1 and TRBJ2-7; a weak D match, TRBD2 (5 bases). The V and J ends lost 7 bases and 0 bases respectively, with 7 bases between them. The CDR3 is 11 amino acids. Per the germline V gene, CDR1 is DFQATT and CDR2 is SNEGSKA (reference sequence). CDR3 DNA: TGCAGTGGGACTGACTCCTACGAGCAGTACTTC. It codes for CSGTDSYEQYF.

The chain is built from TRBV19 and TRBJ1-5, with TRBD1 matching over 10 bases. Unmatched junction bases numbered 6, after V lost 8 bases and J lost 2 bases. Per germline, CDR1 LNHDA and CDR2 SQIVND (reference sequence). The CDR3 length is 15 residues. Written as DNA, the CDR3 is TGTGCCAGTGGCCCGACAGGGGGCGGCAATCAGCCCCAGCATTTT. It yields the protein CASGPTGGGNQPQHF.

The genes are TRBV5-1 and TRBJ2-2, with 7 bases identical to TRBD1. Per germline, CDR1 SGHRS and CDR2 YFSETQ. The CDR3 is 16 amino acids. Trimming removed 2 bases from V and 0 bases from J; junction bases left unmatched: 4. The CDR3 sequence is CASSFLTGANTGELFF. The CDR3 DNA reads TGCGCCAGCAGCTTCCTAACAGGGGCGAACACCGGGGAGCTGTTTTTT. Together with reference TRBV5-1 and TRBJ2-2, the CDR3 gives the full variable domain: KAGVTQTPRYLIKTRGQQVTLSCSPISGHRSVSWYQQTPGQGLQFLFEYFSETQRNKGNFPGRFSGRQFSNSRSEMNVSTLELGDSALYLCASSFLTGANTGELFFGEGSRLTVL.

The V and J genes are TRBV4-2 and TRBJ2-5; TRBD2 matches 8 bases. This CDR3 comprises 15 residues. The J segment lost 5 bases and the V segment lost 6 bases, leaving 11 bases of the junction unmatched. Germline loops: CDR1 LGHNA, CDR2 YNFKEQ. CDR3 residues: CASRPSGSGVETQYF. CDR3 nucleotide sequence: TGTGCCAGCAGACCAAGTGGTAGCGGGGTTGAGACCCAGTACTTC.

The chain joins TRBV7-9 to TRBJ1-2; D is unclear. V lost 5 bases, J lost 5 bases, and 6 bases lay in between. The CDR3 extends over 11 amino acids. Germline loops: CDR1 SEHNR, CDR2 FQNEAQ (reference sequence). In nucleotides, the CDR3 is TGTGCCAGCAGCAACTTTTATGGCTACACCTTC. Its translation is CASSNFYGYTF.

The chain employs TRBV11-2 and TRBJ1-2; D gene unclear. This CDR3 has 14 residues. CDR1 and CDR2 (germline): SGHAT, FQNNGV. Trimming took off 1 base at V and 0 bases at J, with 6 bases between the two ends. In nucleotides, the CDR3 is TGTGCCAGCAGCTTAGGGGCAGCTAACTATGGCTACACCTTC. Its protein product is CASSLGAANYGYTF.

The chain has TRBV7-6 and TRBJ2-2, with 11 bases matching TRBD2. V lost 2 bases and J lost 0; bases outside the gene matches: 5. The CDR3 is 18 residues long. Germline V CDR1 and CDR2: SGHVS, FNYEAQ. The CDR3 region has the DNA TGTGCCAGCAGCTTAAGGGCTAGCGGGGGGACGAACACCGGGGAGCTGTTTTTT. Amino acid sequence: CASSLRASGGTNTGELFF.